This T cell receptor beta chain was sequenced in a study of blood T cell repertoires in COVID-19. Study details: The origin of the acute and convalescent COVID-19 samples was the United States, Italy and Spain. The analysed material was cDNA or gDNA that came from T cells, B-cell-depleted T cells, or PBMCs.

V was cut by 3 bases and J by 5 bases, with 16 bases left in between. This CDR3 comprises 16 residues. Germline-derived CDR1 and CDR2 are MNHEY and SVGEGT. In the authors' methods: Reference gene primers were amplified, and this amplification served to estimate nucleated cell counts. Sequenced by immunoSEQ multiplex PCR; TCRdb stores in-frame clones only, minus some. From that table come the V and J calls and clone size; the DNA was used to work out D and trimming. The table records roughly 100,000 clones, approximately 82% of them present only once. The TCR was taken from a man aged 55 to 69 with acute or convalescent COVID-19. The sequenced sample was peripheral blood. J is TRBJ2-2 and V is TRBV6-2 or TRBV6-3, with D tentatively TRBD2 (6 bases). CDR3 residues: CASSYFGGLGTGELFF. The CDR3 DNA is TGTGCCAGCAGTTATTTTGGAGGGTTAGGAACCGGGGAGCTGTTTTTT.